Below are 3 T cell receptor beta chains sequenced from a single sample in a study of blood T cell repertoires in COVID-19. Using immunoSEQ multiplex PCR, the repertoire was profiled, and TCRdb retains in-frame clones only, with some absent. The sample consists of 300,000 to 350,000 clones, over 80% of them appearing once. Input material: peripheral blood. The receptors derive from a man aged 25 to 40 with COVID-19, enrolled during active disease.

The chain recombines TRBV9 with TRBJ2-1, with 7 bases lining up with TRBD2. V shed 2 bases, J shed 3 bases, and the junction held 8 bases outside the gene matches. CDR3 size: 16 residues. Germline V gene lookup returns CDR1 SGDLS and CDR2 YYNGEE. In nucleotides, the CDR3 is TGTGCCAGCAGCGTTCGGGGGGACGGCGGCTACAATGAGCAGTTCTTC. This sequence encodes CASSVRGDGGYNEQFF.

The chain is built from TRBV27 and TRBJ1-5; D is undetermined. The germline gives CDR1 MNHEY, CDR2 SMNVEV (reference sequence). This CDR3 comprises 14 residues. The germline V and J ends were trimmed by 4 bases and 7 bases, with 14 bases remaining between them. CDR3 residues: CASSYGVGGQPQHF. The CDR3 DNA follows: TGTGCCAGCAGTTACGGGGTGGGAGGACAGCCCCAGCATTTT.

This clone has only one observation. Here the CDR3 DNA reads TGTGCCAGCCGCGTGGAGGGTACGAACACTGAAGCTTTCTTT. Encoded protein: CASRVEGTNTEAFF. The chain employs TRBV4-2 and TRBJ1-1; no reliable D call. Trimming took 8 bases from V and 1 from J, leaving 14 bases between them. The CDR3 runs to 14 residues. Germline-derived CDR1 and CDR2 are LGHNA and YNFKEQ.